This T cell receptor (beta chain) was captured by sequencing in a study of T-cell reconstitution after alpha-beta-depleted transplantation in children. Molecular barcoding with unique molecular identifiers was used for the TCRbeta library. TCRdb redid the calling of the PCR reads with MiXCR, one entry per CDR3 protein. The profile covers 300,000 to 400,000 distinct CDR3 sequences, with about 14% appearing a single time and around 4.1% taken by the ten largest. The source is a human donor who donated a stem cell graft to a child with Fanconi anemia. Material: PBMCs, obtained from the stem cell graft.

The CDR3 protein is CASSLLSSGPSGGATQYF. In nucleotides, the CDR3 is TGTGCCAGCAGTTTATTGTCTAGCGGGCCCTCGGGGGGGGCGACCCAGTACTTC. The chain joins TRBV28 to TRBJ2-5, with 8 nucleotides matching TRBD2. Trimming cost V 1 base and J 7 bases; bases outside gene matches: 17. Germline values: CDR1 MDHEN, CDR2 SYDVKM. The CDR3 extends over 18 amino acids. Variable domain in full (rest from reference TRBV28 and TRBJ2-5): DVKVTQSSRYLVKRTGEKVFLECVQDMDHENMFWYRQDPGLGLRLIYFSYDVKMKEKGDIPEGYSVSREKKERFSLILESASTNQTSMYLCASSLLSSGPSGGATQYFGPGTRLLVL.